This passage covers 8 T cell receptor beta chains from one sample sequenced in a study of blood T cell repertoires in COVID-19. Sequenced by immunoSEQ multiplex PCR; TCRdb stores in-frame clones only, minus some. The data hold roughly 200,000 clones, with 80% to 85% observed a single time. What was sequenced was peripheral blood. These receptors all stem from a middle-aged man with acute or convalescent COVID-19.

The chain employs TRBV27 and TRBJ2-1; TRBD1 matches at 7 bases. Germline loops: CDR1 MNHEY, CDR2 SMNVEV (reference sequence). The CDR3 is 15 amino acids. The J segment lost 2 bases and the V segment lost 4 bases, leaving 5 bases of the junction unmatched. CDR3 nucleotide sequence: TGTGCCAGCAGTTCTGACAGGGTAGCCTACAATGAGCAGTTCTTC. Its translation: CASSSDRVAYNEQFF.

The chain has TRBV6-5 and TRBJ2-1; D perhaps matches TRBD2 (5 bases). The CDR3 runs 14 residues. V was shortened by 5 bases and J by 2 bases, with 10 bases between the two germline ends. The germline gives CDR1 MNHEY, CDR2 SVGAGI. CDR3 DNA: TGTGCCAGCAGTAGAAGCGGAACCTACAATGAGCAGTTCTTC. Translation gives CASSRSGTYNEQFF.

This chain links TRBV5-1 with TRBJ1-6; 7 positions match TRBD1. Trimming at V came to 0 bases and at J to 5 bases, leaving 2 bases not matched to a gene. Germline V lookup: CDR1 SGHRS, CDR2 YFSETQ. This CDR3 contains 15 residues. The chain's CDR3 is CASSLGQGNNSPLHF. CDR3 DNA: TGCGCCAGCAGCTTGGGACAGGGTAATAATTCACCCCTCCACTTT.

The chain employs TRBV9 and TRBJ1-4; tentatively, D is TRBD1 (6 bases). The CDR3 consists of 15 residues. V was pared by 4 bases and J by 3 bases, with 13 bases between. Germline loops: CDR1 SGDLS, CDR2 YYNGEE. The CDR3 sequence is CASSIATGPNEKLFF. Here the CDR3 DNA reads TGTGCCAGCAGCATTGCGACAGGACCTAATGAAAAACTGTTTTTT.

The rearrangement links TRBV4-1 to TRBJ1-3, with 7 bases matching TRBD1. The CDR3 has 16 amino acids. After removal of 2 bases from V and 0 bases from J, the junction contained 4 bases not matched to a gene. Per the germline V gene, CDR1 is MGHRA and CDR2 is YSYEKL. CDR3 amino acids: CASSQTDRSSGNTIYF. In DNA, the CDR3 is TGCGCCAGCAGCCAAACGGACAGGAGCTCTGGAAACACCATATATTTT.

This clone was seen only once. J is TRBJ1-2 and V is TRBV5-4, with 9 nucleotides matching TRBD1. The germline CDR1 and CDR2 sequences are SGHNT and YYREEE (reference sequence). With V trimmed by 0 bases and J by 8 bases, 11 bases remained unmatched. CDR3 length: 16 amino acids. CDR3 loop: CASSLVRQGGPQGYTF. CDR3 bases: TGTGCCAGCAGCTTGGTGAGACAGGGGGGTCCACAGGGCTACACCTTC.

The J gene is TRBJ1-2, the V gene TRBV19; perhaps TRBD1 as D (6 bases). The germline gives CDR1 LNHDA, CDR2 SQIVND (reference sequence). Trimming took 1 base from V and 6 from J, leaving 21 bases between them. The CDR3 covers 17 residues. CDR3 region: CASSIGSLWGPKHGYTF. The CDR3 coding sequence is TGTGCCAGTAGTATAGGTAGTCTCTGGGGGCCGAAACATGGCTACACCTTC.

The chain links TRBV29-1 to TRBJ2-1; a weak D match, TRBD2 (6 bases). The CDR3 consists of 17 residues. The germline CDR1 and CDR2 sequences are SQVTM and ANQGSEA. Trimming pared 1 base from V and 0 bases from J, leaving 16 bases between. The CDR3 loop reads CSVEGVRGMSSYNEQFF. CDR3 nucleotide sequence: TGCAGCGTTGAAGGTGTGCGCGGGATGAGCTCCTACAATGAGCAGTTCTTC.